This is a list of T cell receptor beta chains from one sample in a study. TCRdb called the 5' RACE reads again in MiXCR, with one record for every CDR3 protein. The sample consists of around 30,000 distinct CDR3 sequences, 27% of them appearing once. The material sequenced was tumor-infiltrating Tregs sorted from the breast tumor. The receptors shown here come from a female donor with breast cancer. CDR3s include the opening cysteine and the closing phenylalanine or tryptophan. Fields, in order: D gene, clone size, V gene, J gene, CDR3 protein, CDR3 DNA. D genes are given only for firm matches. The size field is filled for only some rows; it gives once, few, many or a size class.

>TRBD2|once|TRBV20-1|TRBJ2-7
CSARAFGTSGNEQYF
TGCAGTGCTAGAGCCTTCGGGACTAGCGGGAACGAGCAGTACTTC
>NA|few|TRBV12-3/TRBV12-4|TRBJ2-1
CASRYRGEQFF
TGTGCCAGCAGGTATAGGGGTGAGCAGTTCTTC
>NA|NA|TRBV4-2|TRBJ2-5
CASSLGQSEETQYF
TGTGCCAGCAGCCTAGGACAGTCAGAAGAGACCCAGTACTTC
>TRBD2|NA|TRBV25-1|TRBJ2-7
CASSEPLTSAEQYF
TGTGCCAGCAGTGAGCCCCTCACTAGCGCCGAGCAGTACTTC
>TRBD1|many|TRBV6-1|TRBJ1-1
CASSEKDRVGTEAFF
TGTGCCAGCAGTGAAAAGGACAGGGTGGGCACTGAAGCTTTCTTT
>NA|medium-sized|TRBV20-1|TRBJ2-1
CSALDSYSYNEQFF
TGCAGTGCTTTAGACAGCTACTCCTACAATGAGCAGTTCTTC
>TRBD2|medium-sized|TRBV5-1|TRBJ2-1
CASSSTSANEQFF
TGCGCCAGCAGCTCAACTAGCGCCAATGAGCAGTTCTTC
>NA|NA|TRBV6-6|TRBJ1-1
CASSLRGGNTEAFF
TGTGCCAGCAGTTTAAGAGGGGGGAACACTGAAGCTTTCTTT
>TRBD2|medium-sized|TRBV7-2|TRBJ2-1
CASSFDPPRTSGLGFF
TGTGCCAGCAGCTTCGATCCACCCCGGACTAGCGGACTTGGGTTCTTC
>NA|NA|TRBV20-1|TRBJ1-1
CSAKGSRDTEAFF
TGCAGTGCTAAAGGCTCCAGGGACACTGAAGCTTTCTTT
>TRBD2|few|TRBV7-9|TRBJ2-3
CASSPRTSGRYGDTQYF
TGTGCCAGCAGCCCTAGGACTAGCGGGAGGTACGGAGATACGCAGTATTTT
>NA|few|TRBV28|TRBJ1-1
CASSLDRSYRGNTEAFF
TGTGCCAGCAGCCTCGACAGGAGTTATCGTGGGAACACTGAAGCTTTCTTT
>NA|few|TRBV5-5|TRBJ2-5
CASSLDRSETQYF
TGTGCCAGCAGTTTGGACAGATCGGAGACCCAGTACTTC
>TRBD1|many|TRBV4-1|TRBJ1-1
CASSQGQGNTEAFF
TGCGCCAGCAGCCAGGGACAGGGGAACACTGAAGCTTTCTTT
>TRBD2|medium-sized|TRBV9|TRBJ2-2
CASSPYSGSAGELFF
TGTGCCAGCAGCCCATATAGCGGGAGCGCCGGGGAGCTGTTTTTT
>TRBD1|few|TRBV19|TRBJ1-2
CASSARDRGDYGYTF
TGTGCCAGTAGTGCCCGGGACAGGGGTGACTATGGCTACACCTTC
>NA|few|TRBV6-5|TRBJ2-7
CASSYVPGSYGQYF
TGTGCCAGCAGTTACGTGCCAGGTTCCTACGGGCAGTACTTC
>NA|NA|TRBV29-1|TRBJ2-1
CSAVGDRGSYEQYFGHGNEQFF
NA
>NA|few|TRBV24-1|TRBJ1-5
CATSERTGGPHQPQHF
TGTGCCACCAGTGAGAGAACGGGCGGCCCTCATCAGCCCCAGCATTTT
>TRBD2|medium-sized|TRBV6-5|TRBJ2-7
CASSYGLASYEQYF
TGTGCCAGCAGTTACGGACTAGCAAGCTACGAGCAGTACTTC
>TRBD2|few|TRBV6-4|TRBJ2-1
CASSLADSDEQFF
TGTGCCAGCAGTCTAGCGGACTCCGATGAGCAGTTCTTC
>NA|NA|TRBV18|TRBJ2-7
CASSPLDTSSFEQYF
TGTGCCAGCTCACCACTAGACACGAGCTCCTTCGAGCAGTACTTC
>NA|many|TRBV24-1|TRBJ2-5
CATSDTARTADQETQYF
TGTGCCACCAGTGATACCGCCCGGACAGCGGATCAAGAGACCCAGTACTTC
>NA|many|TRBV4-1|TRBJ1-5
CASSQENVGGRRFQPQHF
TGCGCCAGCAGCCAAGAAAATGTGGGGGGGCGACGTTTTCAGCCCCAGCATTTT
>NA|NA|TRBV4-2|TRBJ1-1
CASSQDNRLNTEAFF
TGTGCCAGCAGCCAAGATAACCGGTTGAACACTGAAGCTTTCTTT
>TRBD2|few|TRBV3-1|TRBJ2-1
CASSHRGSGSYEQFF
TGTGCCAGCAGCCATAGGGGTAGCGGGAGCTATGAGCAGTTCTTC
>TRBD1|few|TRBV4-1|TRBJ2-1
CASSQDDRGREQFF
TGCGCCAGCAGCCAAGATGACAGGGGGCGTGAGCAGTTCTTC
>NA|NA|TRBV2|TRBJ2-1
CASSGFGTAYNEQFF
TGTGCCAGCAGTGGTTTCGGGACGGCCTACAATGAGCAGTTCTTC
>NA|NA|TRBV19|TRBJ1-3
CASSIRDRRTRASGNTIYF
TGTGCCAGTAGTATCCGCGACAGGCGGACTCGGGCCTCTGGAAACACCATATATTTT
>NA|few|TRBV12-3/TRBV12-4|TRBJ2-2
CASSPTNTGELFF
TGTGCCAGCAGCCCCACGAACACCGGGGAGCTGTTTTTT
>NA|NA|TRBV5-1|TRBJ1-3
CASSLVPGEHGYTIYF
TGCGCCAGCAGCTTGGTGCCAGGGGAGCATGGCTACACCATATATTTT
>NA|NA|TRBV30|TRBJ1-5
CAWSIGGGGQPQHF
TGTGCCTGGAGTATCGGGGGGGGAGGTCAGCCCCAGCATTTT
>NA|few|TRBV12-3/TRBV12-4|TRBJ2-5
CASSFIGGGETQYF
TGTGCCAGCAGTTTCATTGGGGGCGGAGAGACCCAGTACTTC
>NA|few|TRBV25-1|TRBJ1-6
CATSGGPSYNSPLHF
TGTGCCACCTCGGGGGGCCCATCCTATAATTCACCCCTCCACTTT
>NA|many|TRBV29-1|TRBJ2-3
CSGDHREGGDTQYF
TGCAGCGGGGACCACAGGGAAGGTGGGGATACGCAGTATTTT
>NA|once|TRBV27|TRBJ2-1
CASSTYNGQFF
TGTGCCAGCAGCACATACAATGGGCAGTTCTTC
>TRBD2|NA|TRBV6-5|TRBJ2-1
CASKGGSRSYNEQFF
TGTGCCAGCAAAGGCGGGAGTAGGAGCTACAATGAGCAGTTCTTC
>NA|NA|TRBV20-1|TRBJ2-1
CSAKEARWLGEQFF
TGCAGTGCTAAAGAAGCTAGATGGCTTGGTGAGCAGTTCTTC
>NA|few|TRBV20-1|TRBJ2-1
CSAPLGVGDEQFF
TGCAGTGCCCCTCTCGGGGTGGGGGATGAGCAGTTCTTC
>NA|many|TRBV6-1|TRBJ2-4
CASSEGGPVLRNIQYF
TGTGCCAGCAGTGAAGGGGGCCCGGTACTTAGGAACATTCAGTACTTC
>NA|few|TRBV2|TRBJ1-2
CASSDPGASYGYTF
TGTGCCAGCAGTGACCCTGGAGCCTCCTATGGCTACACCTTC
>NA|few|TRBV7-3|TRBJ2-1
CANSSGLRNEQFF
TGTGCCAACAGCTCGGGACTGCGAAATGAGCAGTTCTTC
>NA|many|TRBV24-1|TRBJ2-7
CATSDPGAREQYF
TGTGCCACCAGTGATCCGGGGGCGCGGGAGCAGTACTTC
>NA|many|TRBV4-2|TRBJ1-4
CASSQEGTATNEKLFF
TGTGCCAGCAGCCAAGAGGGAACGGCAACTAATGAAAAACTGTTTTTT
>NA|many|TRBV6-5|TRBJ1-6
CASRGWDNSPLHF
TGTGCCAGCCGAGGTTGGGATAATTCACCCCTCCACTTT
>NA|many|TRBV7-2|TRBJ2-1
CASSPRIEQFF
TGTGCCAGCAGCCCTAGGATTGAGCAGTTCTTC
>NA|few|TRBV12-3/TRBV12-4|TRBJ2-1
CASSLGQNQQFF
TGTGCCAGCAGTTTGGGGCAGAACCAGCAGTTCTTC
>TRBD1|NA|TRBV12-3/TRBV12-4|TRBJ2-7
CASSLTTGYEQYF
TGTGCCAGCAGTTTAACGACAGGGTACGAGCAGTACTTC
>NA|once|TRBV12-3/TRBV12-4|TRBJ2-1
CASSTQANEQFF
TGTGCCAGCAGTACCCAGGCCAACGAGCAGTTCTTC
>NA|NA|TRBV7-4|TRBJ2-1
CASSLCRQRRNEQFF
TGTGCCAGCAGCCTTTGCCGACAGAGGAGGAATGAGCAGTTCTTC
>NA|many|TRBV5-1|TRBJ2-1
CASSFKTGASEQFF
TGCGCCAGCAGCTTTAAAACGGGAGCGTCTGAGCAGTTCTTC
>NA|many|TRBV4-1|TRBJ1-5
CASSQEALGVPQPQHF
TGCGCCAGCAGCCAAGAGGCTTTGGGGGTTCCACAGCCCCAGCATTTT
>TRBD1|few|TRBV6-5|TRBJ1-2
CASSYRDRAYGYTF
TGTGCCAGCAGTTACCGGGACAGAGCCTATGGCTACACCTTC
>NA|many|TRBV20-1|TRBJ1-1
CSARAAGSGTEAFF
TGCAGTGCTAGAGCAGCAGGGTCGGGCACTGAAGCTTTCTTT